This TCR beta chain was obtained from a study of cytomegalovirus exposure and HLA in healthy donors. TCRdb keeps only in-frame clones here, not all; method: immunoSEQ multiplex PCR. Seen here are fewer than 200,000 clones, more than 75% observed once, and the top ten hold roughly 2.7%. The CDR3 sequence is 12 residues long. In germline, CDR1 is MDHEN, CDR2 SYDVKM. Trimming took off 5 bases at V and 10 bases at J, with 14 bases between the two ends. The sequenced sample was PBMCs. The rearrangement joins TRBV28 to TRBJ1-2; D might be TRBD1 (5 bases). This TCR was recovered from a man aged 18 to 29 in good health and CMV-seropositive. This CDR3 reads CASSPSTVTYTF. CDR3 nucleotides: TGTGCCAGCAGTCCGTCGACAGTAACCTACACCTTC.